This TCR beta chain was recovered during a study of memory CD4+ T cells and cytomegalovirus serostatus. General observations from the study: Repertoires predicted CMV serostatus with median bootstrapped AUC of approximately 0.94.

A note on this clone: Its antigen is not identified.

The sort gate was single viable CD3+CD4+CD8-CD45RO+ cells for memory CD4+ T cells. Serum IgG to CMV pp150, pp28, p38 and p52 defined serostatus. Clones were sequenced by immunoSEQ multiplex PCR, and TCRdb holds only the in-frame ones, with some missing. The sample has approximately 61,000 clones, around 81% seen once. Germline V CDR1 and CDR2: MNHEY, SVGAGI. CDR3 length equals 15 residues. V shed 2 bases, J shed 5 bases, and the junction held 6 bases outside the gene matches. This sequence was found in an adult in good health and CMV-seronegative. Some clones in this sample may be carry-over from other donors' samples. The material sequenced was memory CD4+ T cells from blood. This rearrangement joins TRBV6-5 to TRBJ2-1, with TRBD2 matching 7 bases. The CDR3 DNA is TGTGCCAGCAGTTACGAAAGCGGGACCCACAATGAGCAGTTCTTC. Its translation: CASSYESGTHNEQFF.